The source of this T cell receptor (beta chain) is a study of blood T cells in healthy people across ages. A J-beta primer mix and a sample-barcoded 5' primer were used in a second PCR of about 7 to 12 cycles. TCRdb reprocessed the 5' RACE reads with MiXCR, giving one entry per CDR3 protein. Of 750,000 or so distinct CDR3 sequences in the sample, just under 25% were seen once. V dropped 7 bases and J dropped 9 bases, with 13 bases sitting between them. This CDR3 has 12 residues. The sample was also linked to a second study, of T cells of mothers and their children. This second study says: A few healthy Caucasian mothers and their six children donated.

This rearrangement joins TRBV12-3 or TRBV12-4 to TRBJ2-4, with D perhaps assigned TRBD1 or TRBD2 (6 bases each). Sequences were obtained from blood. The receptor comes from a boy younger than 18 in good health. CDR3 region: CASTEGGTIQYF. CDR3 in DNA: TGTGCCAGCACCGAGGGGGGCACCATTCAGTACTTC.